This T cell receptor beta chain came from a study of identical twins (dated by TCRdb to about 2016). With respect to the entire study: The study deep-sequenced TCR alpha and beta repertoires from monozygotic twins, unrelated adults of various ages and cord blood to test whether fetal clonotypes persist. To rule out contamination, the twin experiments were replicated at different times with different library preparation protocols. Summary of the overall study and its limitations: Compared with coincidental sharing between unrelated individuals, out-of-frame TCR alpha sequences shared between twins had an excess of sequences with low generation probability. Conclusions relied on cross-sectional statistical analysis, since the same donors could not be followed over many years. Abundant cord blood beta clonotypes carried fewer insertions; young adult naive repertoires showed a weaker similar trend, while memory repertoires showed none. Invariant T cells such as MAIT and iNKT could partly confound zero-insertion analyses, although diverse VJ usage argued against such confounding for most clonotypes. Excess twin sharing in beta out-of-frame sequences was weaker because fewer shared sequences lowered the signal-to-noise ratio. Out-of-frame TCR alpha sharing in monozygotic twins was systematically underestimated by recombination models, whereas sharing between unrelated individuals was in agreement with the recombination models.

Every donor in the study was a healthy Caucasian. The twin cohort comprised three pairs of female monozygotic twins, all aged about 18 to 29 years. Miltenyi CD45RO+ enrichment and human naive T-cell isolation kits were used to isolate memory (CD45RO+) and naive T cells from PBMC. Library preparation employed 5' RACE. TCRdb records Illumina HiSeq 2000 as the sequencer. Template switching introduced a universal primer binding site; the final cDNA contained a unique molecular identifier, enabling accurate counting of TCR cDNA molecules. First-strand cDNA for TCR alpha and beta chains was synthesized from specific primers in the conserved constant-segment region. To control for contamination, every cDNA library carried two barcodes: a SMART-Mk sample barcode plus Illumina barcodes. TruSeq adapter sequences, together with Illumina sample barcodes, were added in two successive PCR steps. The TCR alpha and beta cDNA libraries were sequenced on the Illumina HiSeq platform using custom primers. The original methods were these. MiGEC was used to process raw reads and extract unique molecular identifiers, and MiXCR was used to find CDR3 positions. Recombination models were inferred per individual with the repgenHMM and IGoR tools using an EM algorithm. The tcR package in R was used for shared clonotype analysis, with sharing normalized by the product of cloneset sizes. To study raw recombination free of thymic and clonal selection effects, out-of-frame nonproductive sequences were analyzed. TCRdb's own reprocessing of the public reads used fastp at Q25 and MiXCR and kept productive beta chains. CDR3 protein sequences are deduplicated, and each keeps its most common genes and DNA. The authors' filters were not applied to this entry. Within this sample are some 200,000 distinct CDR3 sequences, with about 7.5% of them counted one time only. The ten biggest clones cover just under 2% of the sample.

V loses 5 bases of germline sequence and J loses 5 bases, and the interval between the two ends is 17 bases. The CDR3 runs 15 residues from the cysteine to the phenylalanine. The sequence is cut down to CDR3 DNA, 45 bases in frame from base 1. Based on the germline V gene, the CDR1 and CDR2 sequences are MNHNS and SASEGT. Regarding this clonotype: No cognate antigen has been identified for it. Base qualities are not provided; no much larger clone lies one nucleotide away.

Another study also made use of these data, one on yellow fever vaccine responses in identical twins. As noted in the second study: The T cell response to vaccination in identical twins was reported by the authors to appear partly convergent and partly personalized. The study precisely tracked vaccine-responding T cell clones in identical twins.

The V gene is TRBV6-1 and the J gene is TRBJ2-3; the D call is tentative, TRBD1 or TRBD2, as each matches 6 bases. Material: memory (CD45RO+) T cells sorted from blood. Interpreted using the paper, the cell subset or site label stands for: CD45RO+ enriched T cells. This TCR derives from a woman aged 18-29 years in good health. The nucleotides read TGTGCCAGCAGTAAGGGGGGCCGAACTGGAGATACGCAGTATTTT. The translation is CASSKGGRTGDTQYF.